This passage covers 31 T cell receptor beta chains from one sample sequenced in a study of a mutant IDH1 vaccine in newly diagnosed glioma. Sequenced by immunoSEQ multiplex PCR; TCRdb stores in-frame clones only, minus some. The sample lists some 71,000 clones; more than 75% were seen once. As to time point: week 35, safety follow-up. Vaccination comprised doses that each held 300 ug of mutant IDH1 20-mer peptide, plus topical imiquimod. What these receptors recognize is not known. The sequencing here drew on PBMCs, taken from a glioma patient whose treatment included an IDH1 peptide vaccine. The receptors derive from a man between 25 and 39 years old with glioma.

This clone was detected a few times. The chain is built from TRBV28 and TRBJ1-6; D is possibly TRBD1 (6 bases). Germline assignment: CDR1 MDHEN and CDR2 SYDVKM. V lost 11 bases and J lost 6, with 14 bases in between. CDR3 length: 13 amino acids. Here the CDR3 DNA reads TGTGCCTCAGGGGAGAGGGTTAATTCACCCCTCCACTTT. This codes for CASGERVNSPLHF.

In DNA form, the CDR3 reads TGTGCCAGCAGCTTAGTCCGGCAGCGGAGGCCCTACGAGCAGTACTTC. This codes for CASSLVRQRRPYEQYF. V gene TRBV7-9 combines with J gene TRBJ2-7, with D possibly matching TRBD2 (5 bases). Germline V gene lookup returns CDR1 SEHNR and CDR2 FQNEAQ (reference sequence). V gave up 1 base and J gave up 2 bases, with 15 bases separating them. This CDR3 region has 16 residues.

The rearrangement joins TRBV6-5 to TRBJ1-1; D gene unclear. Deletions cut 2 bases from V and 6 bases from J, with 10 bases between. The V gene's germline CDR1 is MNHEY and CDR2 SVGAGI. This CDR3 is 13 amino acids long. CDR3 bases: TGTGCCAGCAGTTACCGGAAGTTGGCTGAAGCTTTCTTT. Protein product: CASSYRKLAEAFF.

In its sample, this clone was seen once. This chain links TRBV18 with TRBJ2-3; weak D call: TRBD2 (5 bases). V gave up 3 bases and J gave up 4 bases, with 11 bases separating them. The V gene's germline CDR1 is KGHSH and CDR2 LQKENI. CDR3 length: 14 residues. CDR3 residues: CASSPLALADTQYF. The DNA of the CDR3 is TGTGCCAGCTCACCTCTAGCCCTGGCAGATACGCAGTATTTT.

V gene TRBV9 combines with J gene TRBJ1-1; D is uncertain. CDR3 length equals 15 residues. V gave up 3 bases and J gave up 1 base, with 13 bases separating them. Per germline, CDR1 SGDLS and CDR2 YYNGEE. This CDR3 is CASSESGLPNTEAFF. The CDR3 bases are TGTGCCAGCAGCGAGTCGGGTCTCCCGAACACTGAAGCTTTCTTT.

The chain recombines TRBV2 with TRBJ2-1; 8 bases are shared with TRBD2. With V trimmed by 8 bases and J by 7 bases, 10 bases remained unmatched. Per the germline V gene, CDR1 is SNHLY and CDR2 is FYNNEI. The CDR3 is 14 residues long. In nucleotides, the CDR3 is TGTGCCAGCCTGAGCGGACTAGCTTATAATGAGCAGTTCTTC. Amino acid sequence: CASLSGLAYNEQFF.

The rearrangement uses TRBV10-3 and TRBJ1-4; TRBD1 is a possible D gene (5 bases). This CDR3 contains 13 residues. The germline CDR1 and CDR2 sequences are ENHRY and SYGVKD. V dropped 6 bases and J dropped 8 bases, with 13 bases sitting between them. This chain's CDR3 is CAISEDQGEKLFF. The DNA for the CDR3 is TGTGCCATCAGCGAGGACCAGGGAGAAAAACTGTTTTTT.

The chain employs TRBV5-6 and TRBJ2-1; D not resolved. Germline V gene sequence: CDR1 SGHDT, CDR2 YYEEEE. Trimming cost V 2 bases and J 11 bases, with 17 bases left between them. The CDR3 spans 14 residues. DNA of the CDR3: TGTGCCAGCAGCTTCCAGAGTGGGGTCCCGAAGCAGTTCTTC. This encodes CASSFQSGVPKQFF.

V is TRBV6-1 and J is TRBJ1-2; no reliable D call. CDR1 and CDR2 (germline): MNHNS, SASEGT. The V end was cut by 2 bases, the J end by 4 bases, with 14 bases between. CDR3 length: 15 residues. The CDR3 spells CASSESVISLYGYTF. For the CDR3, the DNA is TGTGCCAGCAGTGAATCCGTGATTAGCCTCTATGGCTACACCTTC.

The V call is TRBV5-1, the J call TRBJ2-1, with 8 bases aligning to TRBD1. The CDR3 has 15 residues. J gave up 9 bases and V 6 bases, and 14 bases lay outside the gene matches. Germline CDR1 is SGHRS and CDR2 is YFSETQ. The CDR3 loop is CASTRAVQGASEQFF. As DNA, the CDR3 is TGCGCCAGCACCCGAGCGGTTCAGGGGGCGAGTGAGCAGTTCTTC.

The rearrangement links TRBV5-1 to TRBJ2-7; D is unresolved. Trimming left V 4 bases short and J 3 bases short, with 5 bases between. The V gene's germline CDR1 is SGHRS and CDR2 YFSETQ. The CDR3 length is 11 residues. CDR3 loop: CASSDFYEQYF. As DNA, the CDR3 is TGCGCCAGCAGCGACTTCTACGAGCAGTACTTC.

The chain employs TRBV25-1 and TRBJ2-1; possibly TRBD2 for D (7 bases). Germline V CDR1 and CDR2: MGHDK, SYGVNS. V was cut by 4 bases and J by 0 bases, with 13 bases left in between. The CDR3 has 16 residues. CDR3 sequence: CASSVAGAASYNEQFF. For the CDR3, the DNA is TGTGCCAGCAGTGTGGCGGGGGCAGCCTCCTACAATGAGCAGTTCTTC.

The chain carries TRBV19 and TRBJ1-2, with D possibly TRBD1 on 5 matching bases. Trimming removed 7 bases at V and 5 bases at J, with 17 bases between. Germline V lookup: CDR1 LNHDA, CDR2 SQIVND (reference sequence). The CDR3 spans 14 residues. CDR3 bases: TGTGCCAGTACAAGGAGCAGGGCTATTTATGGCTACACCTTC. Its protein product is CASTRSRAIYGYTF.

Only one count was recorded for this clone. The chain is built from TRBV4-1 and TRBJ1-2, with 9 bases aligning to TRBD1. Unmatched junction bases numbered 22, after V lost 4 bases and J lost 7 bases. The CDR3 runs 19 residues. Germline V CDR1 and CDR2: MGHRA, YSYEKL. The CDR3 region has the DNA TGCGCCAGCAGCCCAACGATGCCGGGACAGGGTTCTCGATTCGCTGGCTACACCTTC. It encodes CASSPTMPGQGSRFAGYTF.

V gene TRBV2 combines with J gene TRBJ2-3; 14 bases are shared with TRBD2. From germline, CDR1 is SNHLY and CDR2 FYNNEI. The CDR3 has 15 amino acids. With V trimmed by 6 bases and J by 6 bases, 5 bases remained unmatched. CDR3 sequence (DNA): TGTGCCAGCAGGGCGACTAGCGGGGGGGCGGATACGCAGTATTTT. Protein product: CASRATSGGADTQYF.

V is TRBV7-9 and J is TRBJ2-7, with D perhaps being TRBD1 or TRBD2 (6 bases each). V was trimmed by 4 bases and J by 1 base, leaving 17 bases between them. This CDR3 is built from 16 residues. Germline V lookup: CDR1 SEHNR, CDR2 FQNEAQ (reference sequence). The CDR3 DNA reads as TGTGCCAGCAGCTGGGGGGCACTTTCGTCTTCCTACGAGCAGTACTTC. Its protein product is CASSWGALSSSYEQYF.

The CDR3 nucleotides read TGTGCCAGCAGCTTAGAGGACTGGCCGGATAATTCACCCCTCCACTTT. It translates to CASSLEDWPDNSPLHF. This rearrangement joins TRBV7-2 to TRBJ1-6; D is unresolved. The germline gives CDR1 SGHTA, CDR2 FQGNSA. The CDR3 consists of 16 residues. Trimming cost V 1 base and J 5 bases, with 12 bases left between them. The full variable domain, with the rest looked up from reference TRBV7-2 and TRBJ1-6, is GAGVSQSPSNKVTEKGKDVELRCDPISGHTALYWYRQSLGQGLEFLIYFQGNSAPDKSGLPSDRFSAERTGGSVSTLTIQRTQQEDSAVYLCASSLEDWPDNSPLHFGNGTRLTVT.

This chain joins TRBV13 and TRBJ2-5, with D perhaps matching TRBD1 (5 bases). V lost 6 bases and J lost 1, with 9 bases in between. Germline CDR1 PRHDT, CDR2 FYEKMQ (reference sequence). The CDR3 loop spans 13 amino acids. The CDR3 region has the DNA TGTGCCAGCAGTTACAGGAGCCAAGAGACCCAGTACTTC. This codes for CASSYRSQETQYF. The full variable domain, in which reference TRBV13 and TRBJ2-5 provide the parts outside the CDR3, is AAGVIQSPRHLIKEKRETATLKCYPIPRHDTVYWYQQGPGQDPQFLISFYEKMQSDKGSIPDRFSAQQFSDYHSELNMSSLELGDSALYFCASSYRSQETQYFGPGTRLLVL.

This clone has more than one count but fewer than ten. The V call is TRBV7-9, the J call TRBJ2-5; 7 nucleotides match TRBD2. The V segment lost 5 bases and the J segment 5 bases; nucleotides outside the gene matches: 8. The CDR3 contains 14 residues. CDR1 and CDR2 (germline): SEHNR, FQNEAQ (reference sequence). This CDR3 is CASSASGISETQYF. DNA of the CDR3: TGTGCCAGCAGCGCCAGCGGGATATCGGAGACCCAGTACTTC. Together with reference TRBV7-9 and TRBJ2-5, the CDR3 gives the full variable domain: DTGVSQNPRHKITKRGQNVTFRCDPISEHNRLYWYRQTLGQGPEFLTYFQNEAQLEKSRLLSDRFSAERPKGSFSTLEIQRTEQGDSAMYLCASSASGISETQYFGPGTRLLVL.

This clone appeared once. This sequence joins TRBV28 and TRBJ2-7; no clear D. Germline CDR1 is MDHEN and CDR2 is SYDVKM. CDR3 length equals 13 residues. V was pared by 9 bases and J by 2 bases, with 14 bases between. The CDR3 here is CASQASATYEQYF. The CDR3 DNA follows: TGTGCCAGTCAGGCGTCCGCAACCTACGAGCAGTACTTC.

The gene calls are TRBV27 and TRBJ2-5, with D perhaps TRBD1 (6 bases). Germline lookup yields CDR1 MNHEY and CDR2 SMNVEV (reference sequence). The germline V and J ends were trimmed by 4 bases and 2 bases, with 17 bases remaining between them. The CDR3 contains 16 residues. In DNA form, the CDR3 reads TGTGCCAGCAGTTCGCATCCGACAGGTACTCAAGAGACCCAGTACTTC. This encodes CASSSHPTGTQETQYF.

The chain recombines TRBV5-4 with TRBJ1-1; D is undetermined. This CDR3 contains 14 residues. Germline V gene data show CDR1 as SGHNT and CDR2 as YYREEE (reference sequence). V lost 0 bases and J lost 0, with 6 bases in between. CDR3 sequence: CASSLEGLNTEAFF. The CDR3 region has the DNA TGTGCCAGCAGCTTGGAGGGATTGAACACTGAAGCTTTCTTT.

This chain joins TRBV7-3 and TRBJ2-3; weak D call: TRBD1 (5 bases). Trimming took 0 bases from V and 3 from J, leaving 7 bases between them. CDR1 is SGHTA and CDR2 is FQGTGA in the germline V gene. The CDR3 length is 14 residues. As DNA, the CDR3 is TGTGCCAGCAGCTTAACCAGGGAAACAGATACGCAGTATTTT. Residues: CASSLTRETDTQYF. Drawing the rest from reference TRBV7-3 and TRBJ2-3, the complete variable domain is GAGVSQTPSNKVTEKGKYVELRCDPISGHTALYWYRQSLGQGPEFLIYFQGTGAADDSGLPNDRFFAVRPEGSVSTLKIQRTERGDSAVYLCASSLTRETDTQYFGPGTRLTVL.

The chain carries TRBV2 and TRBJ2-1; 9 bases map to TRBD2. This CDR3 has 11 residues. Trimming cost V 6 bases and J 12 bases; bases outside gene matches: 3. Germline V CDR1 and CDR2: SNHLY, FYNNEI. In DNA form, the CDR3 reads TGTGCCAGCAGCGTACTAGCGGGGCAGTTCTTC. Translation gives CASSVLAGQFF.

The chain couples TRBV19 to TRBJ2-1; 8 bases agree with TRBD1. Germline CDR1 is LNHDA and CDR2 is SQIVND (reference sequence). Trimming cost V 7 bases and J 8 bases; bases outside gene matches: 7. The CDR3 is 13 residues long. The CDR3 is CASTGQGADEQFF. The CDR3 nucleotides are TGTGCCAGTACAGGCCAGGGGGCCGATGAGCAGTTCTTC. The variable domain in full, completed from reference TRBV19 and TRBJ2-1, reads DGGITQSPKYLFRKEGQNVTLSCEQNLNHDAMYWYRQDPGQGLRLIYYSQIVNDFQKGDIAEGYSVSREKKESFPLTVTSAQKNPTAFYLCASTGQGADEQFFGPGTRLTVL.

The rearrangement uses TRBV4-1 and TRBJ2-7, with D tentatively TRBD1 or TRBD2 (5 bases each). CDR1 and CDR2 (germline): MGHRA, YSYEKL. This CDR3 comprises 16 residues. V lost 0 bases, J lost 4 bases, and 16 bases lay in between. This CDR3 reads CASSQDTRGRGYEQYF. The CDR3 DNA reads as TGCGCCAGCAGCCAAGATACTCGGGGAAGGGGATACGAGCAGTACTTC.

CDR3 residues: CASSLNPNQPQHF. DNA for the CDR3: TGTGCCAGCAGTTTAAATCCTAATCAGCCCCAGCATTTT. The V call is TRBV27, the J call TRBJ1-5; D remains unclear. V was trimmed by 2 bases and J by 4 bases, leaving 6 bases between them. This CDR3 is built from 13 residues. Germline CDR1 MNHEY, CDR2 SMNVEV (reference sequence).

The gene calls are TRBV5-4 and TRBJ2-3, with TRBD2 identical over 10 bases. This CDR3 is built from 18 residues. CDR1 is SGHNT and CDR2 is YYREEE in the germline V gene (reference sequence). J lost 1 base, V lost 3 bases, and 11 bases had no gene match. The CDR3 loop is CASSSGTSAPGGTDTQYF. The CDR3 DNA reads as TGTGCCAGCAGCTCTGGGACTAGCGCCCCTGGGGGCACAGATACGCAGTATTTT.

The chain employs TRBV27 and TRBJ1-5, with D perhaps matching TRBD1 (5 bases). The length of the CDR3 is 14 residues. Trimming shortened V by 10 bases and J by 7 bases, and 20 bases separated the two germline ends. Germline-derived CDR1 and CDR2 are MNHEY and SMNVEV (reference sequence). The CDR3 DNA is TGTGCCACCAAATTAGATGGGGGTCGGCAGCCCCAGCATTTT. Amino acids: CATKLDGGRQPQHF.

The chain combines TRBV6-1 with TRBJ2-7; 8 positions agree with TRBD2. Germline V CDR1 and CDR2: MNHNS, SASEGT. The CDR3 extends over 16 amino acids. The J segment lost 6 bases and the V segment lost 3 bases, leaving 13 bases of the junction unmatched. CDR3 sequence reads: CASSEGRTSAGGEQYF. As DNA, the CDR3 is TGTGCCAGCAGTGAGGGACGGACCTCCGCGGGGGGCGAGCAGTACTTC.

This rearrangement joins TRBV10-3 to TRBJ1-1, with TRBD1 identical over 9 bases. This CDR3 has 16 residues. The germline V gene encodes CDR1 ENHRY and CDR2 SYGVKD. The V gene end was trimmed by 4 bases and the J gene end by 11 bases; junction bases not matched to a gene: 17. DNA for the CDR3: TGTGCCATCAGTGGGGGACAGGGCGGGTACCTGGAGGAGGCTTTCTTT. It yields the protein CAISGGQGGYLEEAFF.